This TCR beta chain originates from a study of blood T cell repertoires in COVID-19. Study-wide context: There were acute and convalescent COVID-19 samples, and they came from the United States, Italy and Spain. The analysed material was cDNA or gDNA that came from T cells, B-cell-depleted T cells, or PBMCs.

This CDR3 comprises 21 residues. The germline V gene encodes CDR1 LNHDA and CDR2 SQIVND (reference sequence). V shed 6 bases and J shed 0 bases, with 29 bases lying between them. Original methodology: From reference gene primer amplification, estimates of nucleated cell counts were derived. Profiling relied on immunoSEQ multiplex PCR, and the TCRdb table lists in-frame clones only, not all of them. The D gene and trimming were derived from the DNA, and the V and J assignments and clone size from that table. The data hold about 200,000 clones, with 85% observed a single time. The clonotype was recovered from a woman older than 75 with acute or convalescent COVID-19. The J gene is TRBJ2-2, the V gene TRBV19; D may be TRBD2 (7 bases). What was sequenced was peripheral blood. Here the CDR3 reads CASSDYGGQVPSGANTGELFF. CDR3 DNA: TGTGCCAGTAGCGATTACGGGGGGCAGGTTCCTAGCGGAGCGAACACCGGGGAGCTGTTTTTT.